This passage covers 3 T cell receptor beta chains from one sample sequenced in a study of cytomegalovirus exposure and HLA in healthy donors. Produced via immunoSEQ multiplex PCR; TCRdb's table is partial and in-frame only. The repertoire holds tens of thousands of clones, with 85% to 95% as singletons. Sequenced sample: PBMCs. These receptors all stem from a man younger than 30 in good health and CMV-seronegative.

This rearrangement joins TRBV5-1 to TRBJ2-2; D perhaps matches TRBD2 (6 bases). From germline, CDR1 is SGHRS and CDR2 YFSETQ. The CDR3 is 16 residues long. V was trimmed by 0 bases and J by 0 bases, leaving 9 bases between them. CDR3: CASSLGGLANTGELFF. The CDR3 region has the DNA TGCGCCAGCAGCTTGGGGGGACTCGCGAACACCGGGGAGCTGTTTTTT.

The rearrangement joins TRBV6-5 to TRBJ2-5; tentatively, D is TRBD1 (6 bases). This CDR3 spans 15 amino acids. Looked up from germline, CDR1 is MNHEY and CDR2 is SVGAGI. The germline V and J ends were trimmed by 0 bases and 5 bases, with 13 bases remaining between them. For the CDR3, the DNA is TGTGCCAGCAGTTACTCTCGGACAGCCCGGGAGACCCAGTACTTC. Protein sequence: CASSYSRTARETQYF.

The genes are TRBV18 and TRBJ2-5; 7 nucleotides match TRBD1. This CDR3 has 13 amino acids. Germline CDR1 KGHSH, CDR2 LQKENI. Trimming at V came to 6 bases and at J to 1 base, leaving 2 bases not matched to a gene. This CDR3 reads CASSRDSQETQYF. CDR3 sequence (DNA): TGTGCCAGCTCCCGGGACAGCCAAGAGACCCAGTACTTC.